The sample holds many counts of the clone carrying this T cell receptor (beta chain). Its cognate antigen is unknown. The sample belongs to a study of human T cells and chemical hapten exposure. Study information: TCR yields per sample varied, mainly owing to small pooled library volume differences. The study, taken as a whole, reports: TCRs above 1 in 1000 frequency stayed constant with DPC sensitization.

In the library, unique molecular identifiers were attached to individual cDNA molecules. Original data processing: With a range of about 20,000 to 700,000, the median per sample was around 96,000 TCRs. TCRdb analysed the RACE reads with MiXCR anew, one entry per CDR3 protein. TCRdb, rather than the study authors, made the V and J calls. The sample has about 47,000 distinct CDR3 sequences; roughly 4.1% are singletons. The time point is: healthy volunteer bleed at 2 weeks. Blood, whole and unfractionated, served as the source for total RNA extraction. The germline V and J ends were trimmed by 5 bases and 5 bases, with 15 bases remaining between them. The CDR3 has 14 residues. CDR1 SGHAT and CDR2 FQNNGV come from the germline V gene.

This chain joins TRBV11-2 and TRBJ2-5; unclear D gene. Sequenced: whole blood. The receptor comes from a human donor in good health. Some clones in this sample may be carry-over from other donors' samples. The CDR3 loop reads CASSPSRVRETQYF. In DNA form, the CDR3 reads TGTGCCAGCAGCCCCTCTCGGGTGCGTGAGACCCAGTACTTC.